The TCR beta chain described here comes from a study of shared clonotypes between healthy human individuals. Deep was the level used in running the assay. The material for each subset, its genomic DNA, was split evenly across several immunoSEQ plates. TCRdb's table, derived via immunoSEQ multiplex PCR, lists solely in-frame clones and lacks some. This sample has roughly 2,300,000 clones, with around 93% found just once. Concerning this clone itself: At the DNA level, this CDR3 is encoded by other sequences in the same sample as well.

Germline lookup yields CDR1 GTSNPN and CDR2 SVGIG (reference sequence). The CDR3 consists of 13 residues. The V and J ends lost 0 bases and 2 bases respectively, with 7 bases between them. Sequencing was done on a sample of naive CD4+ T cells from PBMCs. As to subset: CD45RA+ positively selected. The receptor comes from a man aged 18 to 30 in good health. Some clones in this sample may be carry-over from other donors' samples. The V gene is TRBV30, the J gene TRBJ1-2; no clear D. The CDR3 region is CAWSVSRNYGYTF. CDR3 nucleotide sequence: TGTGCCTGGAGTGTAAGCCGCAACTATGGCTACACCTTC.